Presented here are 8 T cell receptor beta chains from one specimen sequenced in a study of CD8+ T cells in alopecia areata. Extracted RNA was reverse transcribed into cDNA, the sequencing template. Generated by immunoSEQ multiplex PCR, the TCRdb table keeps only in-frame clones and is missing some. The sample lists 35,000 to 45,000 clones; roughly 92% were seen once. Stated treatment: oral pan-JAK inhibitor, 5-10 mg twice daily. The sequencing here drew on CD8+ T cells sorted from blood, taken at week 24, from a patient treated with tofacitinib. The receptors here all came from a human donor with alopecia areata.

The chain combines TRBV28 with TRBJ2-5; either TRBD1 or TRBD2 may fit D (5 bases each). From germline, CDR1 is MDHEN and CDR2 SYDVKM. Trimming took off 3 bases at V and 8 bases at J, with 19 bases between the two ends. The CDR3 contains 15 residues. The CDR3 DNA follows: TGTGCCAGCAGTTTGAGGGGCGCGCTTCGATATACCCAGTACTTC. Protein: CASSLRGALRYTQYF.

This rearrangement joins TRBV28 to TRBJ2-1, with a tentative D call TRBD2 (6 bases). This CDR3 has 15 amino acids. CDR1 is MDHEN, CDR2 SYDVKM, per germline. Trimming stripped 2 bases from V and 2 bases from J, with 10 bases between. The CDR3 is CASSLGGSAYNEQFF. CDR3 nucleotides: TGTGCCAGCAGTTTAGGGGGGTCAGCCTACAATGAGCAGTTCTTC. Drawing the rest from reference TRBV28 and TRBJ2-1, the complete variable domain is DVKVTQSSRYLVKRTGEKVFLECVQDMDHENMFWYRQDPGLGLRLIYFSYDVKMKEKGDIPEGYSVSREKKERFSLILESASTNQTSMYLCASSLGGSAYNEQFFGPGTRLTVL.

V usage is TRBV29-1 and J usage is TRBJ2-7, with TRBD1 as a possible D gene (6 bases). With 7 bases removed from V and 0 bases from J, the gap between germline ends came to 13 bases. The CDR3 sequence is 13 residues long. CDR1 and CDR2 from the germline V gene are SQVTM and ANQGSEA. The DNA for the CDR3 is TGCAGCGGCTGGACAGTGGACTCCTACGAGCAGTACTTC. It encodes CSGWTVDSYEQYF.

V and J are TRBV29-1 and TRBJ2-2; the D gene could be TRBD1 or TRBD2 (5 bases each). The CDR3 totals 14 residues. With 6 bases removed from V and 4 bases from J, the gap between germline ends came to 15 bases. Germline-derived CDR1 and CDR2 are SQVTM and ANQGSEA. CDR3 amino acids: CSVASRETTGELFF. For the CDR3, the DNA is TGCAGCGTAGCATCCAGGGAGACCACCGGGGAGCTGTTTTTT.

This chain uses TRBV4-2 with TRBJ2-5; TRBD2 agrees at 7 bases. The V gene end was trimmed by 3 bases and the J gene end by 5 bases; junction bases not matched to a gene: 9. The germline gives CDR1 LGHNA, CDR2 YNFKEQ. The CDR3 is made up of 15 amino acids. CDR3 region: CASSQELAVRETQYF. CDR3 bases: TGTGCCAGCAGCCAGGAGCTAGCGGTCCGGGAGACCCAGTACTTC.

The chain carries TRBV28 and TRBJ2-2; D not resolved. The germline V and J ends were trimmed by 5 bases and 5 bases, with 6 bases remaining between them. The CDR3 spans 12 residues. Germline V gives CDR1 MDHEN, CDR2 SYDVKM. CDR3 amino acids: CASSPTTGELFF. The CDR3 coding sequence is TGTGCCAGCAGTCCCACTACCGGGGAGCTGTTTTTT.

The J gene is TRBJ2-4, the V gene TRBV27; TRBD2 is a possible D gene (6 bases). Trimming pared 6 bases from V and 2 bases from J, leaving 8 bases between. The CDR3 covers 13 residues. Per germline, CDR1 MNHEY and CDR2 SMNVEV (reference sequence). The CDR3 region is CASSLATKNIQYF. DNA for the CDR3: TGTGCCAGCAGCCTAGCGACCAAAAACATTCAGTACTTC.

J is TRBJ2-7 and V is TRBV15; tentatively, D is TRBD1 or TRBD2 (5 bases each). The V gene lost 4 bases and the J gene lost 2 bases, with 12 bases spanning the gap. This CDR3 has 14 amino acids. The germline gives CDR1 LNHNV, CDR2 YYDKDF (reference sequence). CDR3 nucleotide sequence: TGTGCCACCAGCATCGGGACGGAGGCCTACGAGCAGTACTTC. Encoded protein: CATSIGTEAYEQYF.